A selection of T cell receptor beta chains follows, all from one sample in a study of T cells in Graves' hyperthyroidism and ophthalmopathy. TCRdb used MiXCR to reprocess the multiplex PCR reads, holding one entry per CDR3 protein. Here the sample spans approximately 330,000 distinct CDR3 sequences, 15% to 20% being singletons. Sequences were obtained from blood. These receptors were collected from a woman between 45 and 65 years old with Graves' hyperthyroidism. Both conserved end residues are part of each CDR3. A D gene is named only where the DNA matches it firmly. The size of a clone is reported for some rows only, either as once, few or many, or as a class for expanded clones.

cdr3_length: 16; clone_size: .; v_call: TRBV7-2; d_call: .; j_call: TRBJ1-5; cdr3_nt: TGTGCCAGCAGCTCACAGGACGGGTCAAACAATCAGCCCCAGCATTTT; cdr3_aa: CASSSQDGSNNQPQHF
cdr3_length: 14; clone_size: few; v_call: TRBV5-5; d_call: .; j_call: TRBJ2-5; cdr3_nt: TGTGCCAGCGAGTTAGGGGGGGCGCAAGAGACCCAGTACTTC; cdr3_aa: CASELGGAQETQYF
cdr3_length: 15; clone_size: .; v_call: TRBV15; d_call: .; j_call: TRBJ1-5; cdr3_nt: TGTGCCACCAGCCCCGAAGGGGGTGGGAGACAGCCCCAGCATTTT; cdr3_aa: CATSPEGGGRQPQHF
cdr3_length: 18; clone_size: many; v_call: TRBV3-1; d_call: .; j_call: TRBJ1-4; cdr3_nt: TGTGCCAGCAGCCAATTCATCGGACAGAGTTCGGGGGGGGAAAAACTGTTTTTT; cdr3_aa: CASSQFIGQSSGGEKLFF
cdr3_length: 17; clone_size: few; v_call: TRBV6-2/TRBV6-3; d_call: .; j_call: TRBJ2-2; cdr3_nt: TGTGCCAGCAGTCTAGGGACGTCAAGGCAAGGTTCCGGGGAGCTGTTTTTT; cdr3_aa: CASSLGTSRQGSGELFF
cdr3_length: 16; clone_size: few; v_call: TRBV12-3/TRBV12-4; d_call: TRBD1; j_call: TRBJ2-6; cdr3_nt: TGTGCCAGCAGAAGGACAGGCATAGGGGGGGCCAACGTCCTGACTTTC; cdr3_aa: CASRRTGIGGANVLTF
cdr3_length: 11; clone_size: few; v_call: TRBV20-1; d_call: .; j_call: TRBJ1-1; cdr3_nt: TGCAGTGCCCTAGGGCAGGGTGAAGCTTTCTTT; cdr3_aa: CSALGQGEAFF
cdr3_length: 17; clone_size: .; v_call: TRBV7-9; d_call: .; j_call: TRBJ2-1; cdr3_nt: TGTGCCAGCAGCTTTGTCTTGTCGTCCAGCTCCTACAATGAGCAGTTCTTC; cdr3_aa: CASSFVLSSSSYNEQFF
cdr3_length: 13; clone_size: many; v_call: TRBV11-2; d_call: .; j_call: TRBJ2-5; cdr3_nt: TGTGCCAGCAGCTTAGTGGGGGCCGGGACCCAGTACTTC; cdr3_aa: CASSLVGAGTQYF
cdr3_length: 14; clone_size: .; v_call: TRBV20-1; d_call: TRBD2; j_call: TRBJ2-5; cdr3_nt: TGCAGTGCTAGAGATGGGGGAGGGGAGGAGACCCAGTACTTC; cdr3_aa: CSARDGGGEETQYF
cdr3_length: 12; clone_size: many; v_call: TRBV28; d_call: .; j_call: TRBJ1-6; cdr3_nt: TGTGCCAGCAGTTTCGGGAATTCACCCCTCCACTTT; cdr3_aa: CASSFGNSPLHF
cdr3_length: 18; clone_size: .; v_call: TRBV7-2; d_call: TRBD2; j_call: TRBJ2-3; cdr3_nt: TGTGCCAGCAGCCTCCTACCGACTAGCGGGGAAAGCACAGATACGCAGTATTTT; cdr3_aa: CASSLLPTSGESTDTQYF
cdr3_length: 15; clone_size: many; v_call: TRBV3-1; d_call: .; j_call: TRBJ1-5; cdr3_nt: TGTGCCAGCAGCCAGGATGGGACGGCAAATCAGCCCCAGCATTTT; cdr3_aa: CASSQDGTANQPQHF
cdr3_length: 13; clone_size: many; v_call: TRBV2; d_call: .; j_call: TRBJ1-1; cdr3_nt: TGTGCCAGCAGTCGGGACCAGAACACTGAAGCTTTCTTT; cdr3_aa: CASSRDQNTEAFF
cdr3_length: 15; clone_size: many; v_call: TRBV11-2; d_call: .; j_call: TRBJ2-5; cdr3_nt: TGTGCCAGCACCAAGCGGTTCGGTAGTCAAGAGACCCAGTACTTC; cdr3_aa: CASTKRFGSQETQYF
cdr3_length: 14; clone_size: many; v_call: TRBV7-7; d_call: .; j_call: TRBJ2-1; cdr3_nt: TGTGCTAGCAGCCCCTTGTTGGCGGGCGATGAGCAGTTCTTC; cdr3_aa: CASSPLLAGDEQFF
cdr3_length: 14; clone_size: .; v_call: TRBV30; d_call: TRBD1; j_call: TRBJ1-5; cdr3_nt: TGTGCCTGGAGTACAGGGGGCAGCAATCAGCCCCAGCATTTT; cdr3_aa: CAWSTGGSNQPQHF
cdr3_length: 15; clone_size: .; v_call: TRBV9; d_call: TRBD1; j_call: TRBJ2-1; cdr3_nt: TGTGCCAGCAGCCCCCGGGACAGGACCTACAATGAGCAGTTCTTC; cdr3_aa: CASSPRDRTYNEQFF
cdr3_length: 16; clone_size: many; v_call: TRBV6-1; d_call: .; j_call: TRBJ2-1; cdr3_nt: TGTGCCAGCAGTGACGACTACGCGGGGCCGCAGAATGAGCAGTTCTTC; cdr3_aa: CASSDDYAGPQNEQFF
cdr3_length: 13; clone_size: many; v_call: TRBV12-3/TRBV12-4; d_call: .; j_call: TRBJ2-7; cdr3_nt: TGTGCCAGCAGTCCTAGAGACAGGTACGAGCAGTACTTC; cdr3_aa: CASSPRDRYEQYF
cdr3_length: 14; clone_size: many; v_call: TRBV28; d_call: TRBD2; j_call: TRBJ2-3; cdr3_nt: TGTGCCAGCGGGGTAGCGGGTGGCTCAGATACGCAGTATTTT; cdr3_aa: CASGVAGGSDTQYF
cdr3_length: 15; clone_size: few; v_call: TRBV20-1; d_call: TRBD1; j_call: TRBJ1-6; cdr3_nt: TGCAGTGCTAGTGGGGACAGGGGGCTGGAATCACCCCTCCACTTT; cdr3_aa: CSASGDRGLESPLHF
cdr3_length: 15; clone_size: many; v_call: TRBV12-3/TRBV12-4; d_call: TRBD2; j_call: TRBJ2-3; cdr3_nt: TGTGCCAGCAGTTTCGTAGCGGGAGTTTCAGATACGCAGTATTTT; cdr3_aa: CASSFVAGVSDTQYF
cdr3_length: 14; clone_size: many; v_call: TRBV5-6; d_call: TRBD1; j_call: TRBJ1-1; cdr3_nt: TGTGCCAGCAGCTCGGACAGGCAGAACACTGAAGCTTTCTTT; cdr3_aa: CASSSDRQNTEAFF
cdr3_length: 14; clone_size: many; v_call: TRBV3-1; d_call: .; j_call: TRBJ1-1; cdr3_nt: TGTGCCAGCAGCCCACGGACGGGAAACACTGAAGCTTTCTTT; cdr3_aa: CASSPRTGNTEAFF
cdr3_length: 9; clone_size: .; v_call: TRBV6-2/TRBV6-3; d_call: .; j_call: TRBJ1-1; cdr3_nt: TGTGCGGTCCAGGACGAAACTTTCTTT; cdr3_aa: CAVQDETFF
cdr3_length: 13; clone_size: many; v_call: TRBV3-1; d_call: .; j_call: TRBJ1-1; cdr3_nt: TGTGCCAGCAGCCAGTCCAAAACAGTTGAAGCTTTCTTT; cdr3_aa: CASSQSKTVEAFF
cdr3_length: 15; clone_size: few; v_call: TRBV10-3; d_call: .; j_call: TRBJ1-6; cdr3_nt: TGTGCCATCAGTGAGTCGCAAGGCATCGCGACACCCCTCCACTTT; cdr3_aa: CAISESQGIATPLHF
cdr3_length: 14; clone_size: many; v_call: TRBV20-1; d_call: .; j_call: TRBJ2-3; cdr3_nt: TGCAGTGCTAGAGATCGGGTATATGGAGATACGCAGTATTTT; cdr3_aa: CSARDRVYGDTQYF
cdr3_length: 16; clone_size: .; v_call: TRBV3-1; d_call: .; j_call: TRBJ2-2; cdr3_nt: TGTGCCAGCAGCTACCAGGGCACTGTTGACACCGGGGAGCTGTTTTTT; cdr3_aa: CASSYQGTVDTGELFF
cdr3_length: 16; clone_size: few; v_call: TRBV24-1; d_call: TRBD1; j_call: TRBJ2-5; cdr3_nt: TGTGCCACCAGTGATTCGGGCGGGACAGGGTGGGAGACCCAGTACTTC; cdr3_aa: CATSDSGGTGWETQYF
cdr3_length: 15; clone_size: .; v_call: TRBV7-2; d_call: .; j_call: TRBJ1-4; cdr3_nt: TGTGCCAGCAGCTTAAGCAGCAGGGCGAGGGAAAAACTGTTTTTT; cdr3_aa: CASSLSSRAREKLFF
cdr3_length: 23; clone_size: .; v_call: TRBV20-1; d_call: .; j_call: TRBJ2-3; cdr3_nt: TGCAGTGCTAGAGTTCGAGGGTTGTTTCGCCGACGGTGGGGGAACACTAGCACAGATACGCAGTATTTT; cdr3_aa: CSARVRGLFRRRWGNTSTDTQYF